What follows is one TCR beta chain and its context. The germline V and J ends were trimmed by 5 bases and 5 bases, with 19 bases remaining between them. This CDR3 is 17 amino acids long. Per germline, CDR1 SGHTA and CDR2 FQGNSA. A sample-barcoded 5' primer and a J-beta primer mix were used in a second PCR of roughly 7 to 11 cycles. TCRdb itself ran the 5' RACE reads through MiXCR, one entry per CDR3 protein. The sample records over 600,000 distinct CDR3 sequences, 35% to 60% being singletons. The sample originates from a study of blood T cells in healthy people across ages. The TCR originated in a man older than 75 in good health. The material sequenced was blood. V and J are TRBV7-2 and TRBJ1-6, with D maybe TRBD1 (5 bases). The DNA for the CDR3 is TGTGCCAGCAGCCCAACTTTGACAGCCTTCAATAATTCACCCCTCCACTTT. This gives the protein CASSPTLTAFNNSPLHF. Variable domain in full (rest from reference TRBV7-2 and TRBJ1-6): GAGVSQSPSNKVTEKGKDVELRCDPISGHTALYWYRQSLGQGLEFLIYFQGNSAPDKSGLPSDRFSAERTGGSVSTLTIQRTQQEDSAVYLCASSPTLTAFNNSPLHFGNGTRLTVT.